The clone carrying this T cell receptor (beta chain) was seen more than once but under ten times. What it recognizes is unknown. This sample was included in a study of response to subunit inactivated influenza vaccine. TCRdb itself ran the RT-PCR reads through MiXCR, one entry per CDR3 protein. This table holds a few hundred thousand distinct CDR3 sequences, roughly 9.8% found once. CDR3 size: 14 residues. Germline CDR1 is DFQATT and CDR2 is SNEGSKA (reference sequence). The V gene end was trimmed by 6 bases and the J gene end by 7 bases; junction bases not matched to a gene: 7. Points from the study as a whole: Authors suggested that a seasonal influenza vaccination recruits few new T cells each time.

The origin of this receptor is a man between 50 and 59 years old who received an inactivated influenza vaccine. V is TRBV20-1 and J is TRBJ2-2; TRBD2 aligns across 11 bases. This specimen consisted of PBMCs from blood, obtained 45 days after vaccination. The CDR3 is CSARLAGRFGELFF. DNA of the CDR3: TGCAGTGCAAGACTAGCGGGAAGGTTCGGGGAGCTGTTTTTT.